This TCR beta chain came from a study of T cells in Graves' hyperthyroidism and ophthalmopathy. This clonotype has at least ten counts. TCR beta CDR3 region amplification was performed from RNA transcripts. HTBI primers were employed in a first-round RT-PCR of the TCR CDR3. TCRdb re-called the multiplex PCR reads through MiXCR, storing one row per CDR3 protein. The profile shows 640,000 or so distinct CDR3 sequences, approximately 14% of them singletons. The receptor's source is a woman aged 18-30 years with Graves' ophthalmopathy. Input material: blood.

CDR3 sequence (DNA): TGCAGTGCAAACCGGGACAGTCCAGAGACCCAGTACTTC. The encoded protein is CSANRDSPETQYF. The J gene is TRBJ2-5, the V gene TRBV20-1; 7 bases map to TRBD1. The CDR3 is made up of 13 amino acids. V was clipped by 6 bases and J by 4 bases; unmatched bases: 8. Germline CDR1 is DFQATT and CDR2 is SNEGSKA (reference sequence).